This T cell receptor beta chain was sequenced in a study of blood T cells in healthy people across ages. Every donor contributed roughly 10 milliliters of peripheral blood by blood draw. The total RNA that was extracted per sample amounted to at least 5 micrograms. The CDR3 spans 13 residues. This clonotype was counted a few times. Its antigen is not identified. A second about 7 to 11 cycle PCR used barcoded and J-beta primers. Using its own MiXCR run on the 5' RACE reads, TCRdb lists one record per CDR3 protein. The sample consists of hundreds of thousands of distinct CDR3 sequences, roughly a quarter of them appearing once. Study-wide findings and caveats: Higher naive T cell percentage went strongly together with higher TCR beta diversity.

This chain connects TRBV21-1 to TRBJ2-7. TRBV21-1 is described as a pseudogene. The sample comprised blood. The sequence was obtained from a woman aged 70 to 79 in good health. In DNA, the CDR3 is TGTGCCAGCATCAGGGGTTGCCCCTACGAGCAGTACTTC. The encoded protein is CASIRGCPYEQYF.